Listed below are T cell receptor beta chains from one sample, sequenced in a study of human T cells and chemical hapten exposure. TCRdb used MiXCR to reprocess the RACE reads, holding one entry per CDR3 protein. Here the sample spans fewer than 500,000 distinct CDR3 sequences, about 4.8% being singletons. The material was whole blood, obtained in connection with sensitization to the hapten diphenylcyclopropenone (DPC). The source of these receptors is a woman between 45 and 60 years old with alopecia areata. Some clones in this sample may be carry-over from other donors' samples. Both conserved end residues are part of each CDR3. D genes are given only for firm matches. Clone size appears in some rows only: once, few, many, or a class for an expanded clone.

clone size,CDR3 length,J gene,V gene,D gene,CDR3 protein,CDR3 DNA
.,18,TRBJ2-1,TRBV3-1,TRBD2,CASSQGRASGVIYNEQFF,TGTGCCAGCAGCCAAGGGCGAGCTAGCGGGGTAATCTACAATGAGCAGTTCTTC
many,11,TRBJ2-1,TRBV20-1,.,CSARLTNEQFF,TGCAGTGCTAGACTCACCAATGAGCAGTTCTTC
.,16,TRBJ2-3,TRBV6-5,.,CASSSILRGVEDTQYF,TGTGCCAGCAGTTCCATCCTCAGGGGGGTGGAAGATACGCAGTATTTT
few,15,TRBJ2-1,TRBV6-2/TRBV6-3,.,CASSFPGLPYNEQFF,TGTGCCAGCAGTTTTCCGGGGCTCCCCTACAATGAGCAGTTCTTC
many,11,TRBJ1-1,TRBV6-6,.,CASTLTDEAFF,TGTGCCAGCACCCTTACGGATGAAGCTTTCTTT
few,15,TRBJ1-5,TRBV12-5,.,CASGSTLHGNQPQHF,TGTGCTAGTGGTTCGACACTACACGGAAATCAGCCCCAGCATTTT
.,14,TRBJ2-3,TRBV4-1,.,CASSQGMGSDTQYF,TGCGCCAGCAGCCAGGGGATGGGGTCAGATACGCAGTATTTT
.,14,TRBJ2-7,TRBV27,TRBD1,CASSRTGVSDEQYF,TGTGCCAGCTCCAGGACAGGGGTCTCTGACGAGCAGTACTTC
many,17,TRBJ2-2,TRBV20-1,TRBD2,CSARDPSGRAAAGELFF,TGCAGTGCTAGAGATCCTAGCGGGAGGGCCGCCGCCGGGGAGCTGTTTTTT
many,13,TRBJ2-3,TRBV14,TRBD2,CASNGLAGDTQYF,TGTGCCAGCAATGGACTAGCGGGAGATACGCAGTATTTT
many,14,TRBJ2-5,TRBV7-9,TRBD1,CASTRDRDQETQYF,TGTGCCAGCACCCGAGACAGGGACCAAGAGACCCAGTACTTC
many,16,TRBJ1-1,TRBV5-6,.,CASSLGRVFRDTEAFF,TGTGCCAGCAGCTTGGGCAGGGTGTTTAGGGACACTGAAGCTTTCTTT
.,14,TRBJ2-2,TRBV13,.,CASSPPRKGGELFF,TGTGCCAGCAGCCCGCCGCGGAAGGGCGGGGAGCTGTTTTTT
many,15,TRBJ2-3,TRBV20-1,TRBD2,CSALAGDTSTDTQYF,TGCAGTGCTCTAGCGGGGGACACTAGCACAGATACGCAGTATTTT
many,16,TRBJ1-3,TRBV7-8,.,CASNLNQGVSGNTIYF,TGTGCCAGCAACCTAAATCAGGGCGTCTCTGGAAACACCATATATTTT
many,12,TRBJ1-4,TRBV6-6,.,CASREPKEKLFF,TGTGCCAGCAGAGAACCCAAAGAAAAACTGTTTTTT
many,17,TRBJ2-2,TRBV7-2,TRBD2,CASSLVVAGAGTGELFF,TGTGCCAGCAGCTTAGTAGTTGCGGGAGCTGGTACCGGGGAGCTGTTTTTT
many,14,TRBJ1-1,TRBV27,.,CATRTFSMNTEAFF,TGTGCCACTCGGACATTTTCCATGAACACTGAAGCTTTCTTT
many,15,TRBJ2-7,TRBV11-2,.,CASSEGPGSSYEQYF,TGTGCCAGCAGTGAAGGCCCCGGGAGCTCCTACGAGCAGTACTTC
few,12,TRBJ2-7,TRBV2,TRBD1,CAIPGQGYEQYF,TGTGCCATCCCGGGACAGGGGTACGAGCAGTACTTC
.,14,TRBJ2-5,TRBV9,.,CASSPQGFQETQYF,TGTGCCAGCAGCCCCCAGGGCTTCCAAGAGACCCAGTACTTC
many,13,TRBJ2-5,TRBV10-3,.,CAITEQPQETQYF,TGTGCCATCACGGAGCAGCCCCAAGAGACCCAGTACTTC
.,13,TRBJ1-1,TRBV13,.,CASVGGERTEAFF,TGTGCCAGCGTGGGTGGAGAGAGGACTGAAGCTTTCTTT
many,15,TRBJ1-2,TRBV6-5,.,CASSYSGATGLGYTF,TGTGCCAGCAGTTACTCAGGAGCGACAGGCCTAGGCTACACCTTC
many,14,TRBJ2-1,TRBV29-1,TRBD1,CSVKSADRGQEQFF,TGCAGCGTTAAATCAGCCGACAGGGGGCAGGAGCAGTTCTTC
.,15,TRBJ1-3,TRBV7-9,.,CARDAGTFSGNTIYF,TGTGCCAGAGATGCCGGGACCTTCTCTGGAAACACCATATATTTT
.,15,TRBJ2-1,TRBV7-2,TRBD2,CASNPGTSGKYEQFF,TGTGCCAGCAATCCCGGGACTAGCGGGAAATATGAGCAGTTCTTC
many,14,TRBJ1-1,TRBV29-1,TRBD1,CSVLDQGAGTEAFF,TGCAGCGTTCTAGATCAGGGGGCAGGGACTGAAGCTTTCTTT
many,14,TRBJ1-2,TRBV2,TRBD1,CASSATGVGYGYTF,TGTGCCAGCAGTGCGACAGGGGTCGGCTATGGCTACACCTTC
many,16,TRBJ2-1,TRBV11-2,TRBD2,CASSLVSLAGGYEQFF,TGTGCCAGCAGCTTAGTCTCCCTAGCGGGGGGTTATGAGCAGTTCTTC
many,14,TRBJ2-7,TRBV5-1,.,CASSTEVAGREQYF,TGCGCCAGCAGCACGGAGGTGGCAGGGCGCGAGCAGTACTTC
many,14,TRBJ1-1,TRBV28,.,CASSLWRVNTEAFF,TGTGCCAGCAGTTTATGGCGGGTTAACACTGAAGCTTTCTTT
.,15,TRBJ2-1,TRBV4-1,.,CASSQDRGDGNEQFF,TGCGCCAGCAGCCAAGATAGAGGAGATGGGAATGAGCAGTTCTTC
many,15,TRBJ2-1,TRBV29-1,TRBD2,CSVAGLAGSYNEQFF,TGCAGCGTGGCGGGACTAGCGGGATCTTACAATGAGCAGTTCTTC
many,12,TRBJ1-3,TRBV7-2,.,CASSRGGNTIYF,TGTGCCAGCTCACGCGGTGGAAACACCATATATTTT
many,15,TRBJ1-1,TRBV9,.,CASSVDLQGRTEAFF,TGTGCCAGCAGCGTAGACTTACAGGGTCGGACTGAAGCTTTCTTT
many,13,TRBJ2-2,TRBV5-6,.,CASSTGSTGELFF,TGTGCCAGCAGCACCGGGTCCACCGGGGAGCTGTTTTTT
.,16,TRBJ1-5,TRBV6-2/TRBV6-3,.,CASSYEAGTSNQPQHF,TGTGCCAGCAGTTACGAAGCGGGGACAAGCAATCAGCCCCAGCATTTT
many,13,TRBJ2-1,TRBV20-1,TRBD2,CGGTSGRAVEQFF,TGCGGCGGGACTAGCGGGAGGGCCGTTGAGCAGTTCTTC
many,12,TRBJ2-2,TRBV2,.,CASSLETGELFF,TGTGCCAGCAGCCTAGAGACCGGGGAGCTGTTTTTT
many,15,TRBJ2-3,TRBV29-1,TRBD2,CSVKTSGSITDTQYF,TGCAGCGTTAAGACTAGCGGGAGTATTACAGATACGCAGTATTTT
.,15,TRBJ1-4,TRBV12-3/TRBV12-4,.,CASSPTGRESEKLFF,TGTGCCAGCAGTCCGACGGGGAGGGAGAGTGAAAAACTGTTTTTT
few,15,TRBJ1-5,TRBV5-6,.,CASSLTPISNQPQHF,TGTGCCAGCAGCTTGACCCCCATATCCAATCAGCCCCAGCATTTT
many,17,TRBJ1-4,TRBV7-9,.,CASSQAVGVSGHEKLFF,TGTGCCAGCAGCCAAGCTGTGGGGGTCAGCGGGCATGAAAAACTGTTTTTT
.,14,TRBJ2-1,TRBV4-3,.,CASSHSGTYNEQFF,TGCGCCAGCAGCCATAGCGGAACCTACAATGAGCAGTTCTTC
few,16,TRBJ2-1,TRBV11-2,.,CASSLVQGKRGNEQFF,TGTGCCAGCAGCTTAGTCCAGGGGAAAAGGGGCAATGAGCAGTTCTTC
many,17,TRBJ2-1,TRBV6-6,.,CASSYSKWDTSYNEQFF,TGTGCCAGCAGTTACTCGAAGTGGGACACTTCCTACAATGAGCAGTTCTTC
.,18,TRBJ2-3,TRBV20-1,TRBD2,CSARDVPLAGGYTDTQYF,TGCAGTGCTAGAGATGTTCCCTTGGCGGGAGGATACACAGATACGCAGTATTTT
many,12,TRBJ2-7,TRBV10-3,.,CAIRAGDYEQYF,TGTGCCATCAGGGCAGGCGATTACGAGCAGTACTTC
.,14,TRBJ2-7,TRBV12-3/TRBV12-4,.,CASSFGRSSYEQYF,TGTGCCAGCAGTTTCGGCAGAAGTTCCTACGAGCAGTACTTC
many,14,TRBJ2-7,TRBV20-1,TRBD2,CSASPAGLVDEQYF,TGCAGTGCTAGCCCAGCGGGATTAGTCGACGAGCAGTACTTC
.,16,TRBJ2-7,TRBV6-6,.,CASSYSSKGKGYEQYF,TGTGCCAGCAGTTACTCGAGTAAGGGGAAGGGGTACGAGCAGTACTTC
many,15,TRBJ1-1,TRBV25-1,.,CASSSQDRRHTEAFF,TGTGCCAGCAGTTCCCAGGACAGACGACACACTGAAGCTTTCTTT
many,15,TRBJ2-3,TRBV7-6,.,CASSPPTGRTDTQYF,TGTGCCAGCAGCCCTCCGACAGGACGCACAGATACGCAGTATTTT
many,12,TRBJ1-5,TRBV6-6,.,CASRGPNQPQHF,TGTGCCAGCAGAGGACCTAATCAGCCCCAGCATTTT
many,15,TRBJ2-7,TRBV28,.,CASSSSGDPTYEQYF,TGTGCCAGCAGTTCCTCGGGGGACCCAACCTACGAGCAGTACTTC
many,14,TRBJ2-3,TRBV4-1,TRBD1,CASSTGQGTDTQYF,TGCGCCAGCAGCACCGGACAGGGCACAGATACGCAGTATTTT
many,12,TRBJ2-5,TRBV28,.,CASSLLGVTQYF,TGTGCCAGCAGTCTCCTAGGCGTGACCCAGTACTTC
many,15,TRBJ2-5,TRBV5-1,.,CASSFLSGFQETQYF,TGCGCCAGCAGCTTTCTCTCCGGGTTCCAAGAGACCCAGTACTTC